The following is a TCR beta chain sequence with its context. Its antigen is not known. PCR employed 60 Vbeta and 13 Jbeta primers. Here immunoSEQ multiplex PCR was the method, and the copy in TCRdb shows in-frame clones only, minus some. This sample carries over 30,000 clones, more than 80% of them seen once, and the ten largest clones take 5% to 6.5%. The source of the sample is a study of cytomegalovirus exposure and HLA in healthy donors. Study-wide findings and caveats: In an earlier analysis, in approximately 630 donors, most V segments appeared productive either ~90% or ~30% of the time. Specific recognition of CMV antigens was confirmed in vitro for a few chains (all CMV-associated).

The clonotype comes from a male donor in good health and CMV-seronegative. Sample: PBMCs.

CDR3 sequence (DNA): TGTGCCAGCAGCGCCCGGGACACTTTTTCCTACGAGCAGTACTTC. Translating gives CASSARDTFSYEQYF. The chain recombines TRBV9 with TRBJ2-7; tentative D call: TRBD1 (6 bases). Germline lookup yields CDR1 SGDLS and CDR2 YYNGEE. V was clipped by 3 bases and J by 1 base, with 14 bases between them. This CDR3 spans 15 amino acids.